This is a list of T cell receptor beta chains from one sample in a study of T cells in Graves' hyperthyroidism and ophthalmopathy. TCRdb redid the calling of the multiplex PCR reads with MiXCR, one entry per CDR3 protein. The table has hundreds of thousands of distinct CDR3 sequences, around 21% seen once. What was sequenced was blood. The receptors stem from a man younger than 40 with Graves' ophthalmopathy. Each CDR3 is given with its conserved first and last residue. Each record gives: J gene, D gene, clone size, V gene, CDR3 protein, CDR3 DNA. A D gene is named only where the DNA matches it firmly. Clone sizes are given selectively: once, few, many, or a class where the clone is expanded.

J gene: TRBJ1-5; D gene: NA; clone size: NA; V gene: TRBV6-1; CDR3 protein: CASSETRGNQPQHF; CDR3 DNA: TGTGCCAGCAGTGAAACAAGGGGTAATCAGCCCCAGCATTTT
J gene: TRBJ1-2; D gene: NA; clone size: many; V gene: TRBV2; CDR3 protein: CASTGSQTVYGYTF; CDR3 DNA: TGTGCCAGCACCGGATCCCAGACAGTTTATGGCTACACCTTC
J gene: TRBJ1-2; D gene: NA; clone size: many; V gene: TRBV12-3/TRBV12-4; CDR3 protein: CASSLNGFGYGYTF; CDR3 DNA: TGTGCCAGCAGTTTAAACGGATTCGGCTATGGCTACACCTTC
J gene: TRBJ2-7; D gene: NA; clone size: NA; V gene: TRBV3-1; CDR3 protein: CASSQDIETALREQYF; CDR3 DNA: TGTGCCAGCAGCCAAGATATCGAGACAGCCCTGAGGGAGCAGTACTTC
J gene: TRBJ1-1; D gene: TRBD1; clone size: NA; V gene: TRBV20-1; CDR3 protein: CSARDSLEAFF; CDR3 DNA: TGCAGTGCTCGGGACAGCCTTGAAGCTTTCTTT
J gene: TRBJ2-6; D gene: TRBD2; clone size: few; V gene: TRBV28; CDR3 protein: CASSTLLAEGSLSGANVLTF; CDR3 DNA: TGTGCCAGCAGTACACTACTAGCGGAGGGGAGTCTATCCGGGGCCAACGTCCTGACTTTC
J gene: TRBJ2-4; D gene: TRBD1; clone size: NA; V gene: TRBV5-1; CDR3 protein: CASSLAGTAENIQYF; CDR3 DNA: TGCGCCAGCAGCTTGGCCGGGACAGCCGAAAACATTCAGTACTTC
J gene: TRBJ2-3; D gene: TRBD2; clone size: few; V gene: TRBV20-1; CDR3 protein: CSAKKPGLAGPGDTQYF; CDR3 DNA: TGCAGTGCTAAAAAACCGGGACTAGCGGGACCAGGAGATACGCAGTATTTT
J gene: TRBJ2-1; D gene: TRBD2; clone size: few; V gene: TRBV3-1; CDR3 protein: CASSLTGTSGSDEQFF; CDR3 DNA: TGTGCCAGCAGCCTAACTGGGACTAGCGGGAGTGATGAGCAGTTCTTC
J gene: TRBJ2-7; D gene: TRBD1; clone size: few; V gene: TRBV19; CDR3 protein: CASSITGQGTWEQYF; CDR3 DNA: TGTGCCAGTAGTATAACGGGACAGGGGACGTGGGAGCAGTACTTC
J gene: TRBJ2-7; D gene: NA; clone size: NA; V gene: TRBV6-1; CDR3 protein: CAISPDPYEQYF; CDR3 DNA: TGTGCCATCTCACCCGATCCCTACGAGCAGTACTTC
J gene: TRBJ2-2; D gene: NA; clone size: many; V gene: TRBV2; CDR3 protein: CASSEWGTNTGELFF; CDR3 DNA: TGTGCCAGCAGTGAATGGGGTACGAACACCGGGGAGCTGTTTTTT
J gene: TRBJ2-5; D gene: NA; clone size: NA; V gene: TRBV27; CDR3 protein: CASSLSFNSGETQYF; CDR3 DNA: TGTGCCAGCAGTTTATCGTTCAATTCCGGAGAGACCCAGTACTTC
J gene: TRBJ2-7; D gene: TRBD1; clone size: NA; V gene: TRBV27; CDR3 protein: CASSWVGQGAGEQYF; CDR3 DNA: TGTGCCAGCAGTTGGGTAGGACAGGGGGCCGGAGAGCAGTACTTC
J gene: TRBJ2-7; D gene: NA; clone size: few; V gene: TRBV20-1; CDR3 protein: CSARTTRTEYSYEQYF; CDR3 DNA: TGCAGTGCTAGAACCACACGGACAGAATACTCCTACGAGCAGTACTTC
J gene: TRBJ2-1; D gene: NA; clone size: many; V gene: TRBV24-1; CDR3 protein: CATSDDSYNEQFF; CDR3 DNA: TGTGCCACCAGCGACGACAGCTACAATGAGCAGTTCTTC
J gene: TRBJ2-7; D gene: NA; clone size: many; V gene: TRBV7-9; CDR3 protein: CASSFEIHEQYF; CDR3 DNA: TGTGCCAGCAGCTTCGAGATCCACGAGCAGTACTTC
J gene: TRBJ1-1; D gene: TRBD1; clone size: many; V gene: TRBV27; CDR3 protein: CASSLRHRGPNTEAFF; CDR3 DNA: TGTGCCAGCAGTTTAAGGCACAGGGGGCCGAACACTGAAGCTTTCTTT
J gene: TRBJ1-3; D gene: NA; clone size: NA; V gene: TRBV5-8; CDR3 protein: CASSLGDISSGNTIYF; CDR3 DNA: TGTGCCAGCAGCTTGGGAGACATCAGCTCTGGAAACACCATATATTTT
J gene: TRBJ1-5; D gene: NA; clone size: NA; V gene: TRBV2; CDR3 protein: CASRATNQPQHF; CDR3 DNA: TGTGCCAGCAGGGCCACTAATCAGCCCCAGCATTTT
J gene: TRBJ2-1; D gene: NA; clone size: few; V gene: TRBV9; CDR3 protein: CASSPPHGTPSYNEQFF; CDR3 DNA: TGTGCCAGCAGCCCTCCCCACGGGACTCCTTCCTACAATGAGCAGTTCTTC
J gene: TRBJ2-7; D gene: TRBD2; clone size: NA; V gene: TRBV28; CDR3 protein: CASSLPTELAGTCEQYF; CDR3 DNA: TGTGCCAGCAGTTTACCCACTGAACTAGCGGGGACCTGCGAGCAGTACTTC
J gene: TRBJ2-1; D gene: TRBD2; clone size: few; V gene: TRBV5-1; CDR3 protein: CASSLGPAGGNEQFF; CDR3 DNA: TGCGCCAGCAGCTTGGGTCCGGCGGGAGGTAATGAGCAGTTCTTC
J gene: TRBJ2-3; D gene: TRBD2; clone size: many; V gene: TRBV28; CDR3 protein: CASSFGVAGVGTDTQYF; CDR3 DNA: TGTGCCAGCAGTTTCGGGGTTGCGGGAGTCGGCACAGATACGCAGTATTTT
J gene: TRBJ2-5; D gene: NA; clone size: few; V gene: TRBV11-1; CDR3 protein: CASSLVAAIRETQYF; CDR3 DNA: TGTGCCAGCAGCTTAGTGGCAGCTATCCGAGAGACCCAGTACTTC
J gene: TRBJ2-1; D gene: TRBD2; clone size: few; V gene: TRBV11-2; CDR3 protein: CASSLGRLAGITSKNEQFF; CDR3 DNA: TGTGCCAGCAGCTTAGGGAGGCTAGCGGGGATAACCTCGAAGAATGAGCAGTTCTTC
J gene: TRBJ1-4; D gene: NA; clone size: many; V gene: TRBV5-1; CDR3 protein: CASSWSGGREKLFF; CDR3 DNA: TGCGCCAGCAGCTGGTCAGGAGGTCGTGAAAAACTGTTTTTT
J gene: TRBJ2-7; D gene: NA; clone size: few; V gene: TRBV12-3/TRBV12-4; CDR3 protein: CASSLDPFSSGAEYEQYF; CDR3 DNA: TGTGCCAGCAGTTTAGACCCCTTTAGTAGTGGGGCAGAGTACGAGCAGTACTTC
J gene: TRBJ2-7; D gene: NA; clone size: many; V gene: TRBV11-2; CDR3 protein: CASSTLRGREGYEQYF; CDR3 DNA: TGTGCCAGCAGCACACTGAGGGGACGTGAAGGCTACGAGCAGTACTTC
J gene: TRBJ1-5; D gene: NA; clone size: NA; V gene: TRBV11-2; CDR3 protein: CASSLGAGTYQPQHF; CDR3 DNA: TGTGCCAGCAGCTTAGGAGCAGGGACTTATCAGCCCCAGCATTTT
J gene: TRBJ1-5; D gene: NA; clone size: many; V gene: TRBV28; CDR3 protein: CASSLMGNQPQHF; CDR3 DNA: TGTGCCAGCAGTTTAATGGGGAATCAGCCCCAGCATTTT
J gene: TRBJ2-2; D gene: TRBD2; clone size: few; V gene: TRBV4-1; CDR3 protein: CASSFRLAFSTGELFF; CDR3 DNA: TGCGCCAGCAGCTTCAGACTAGCGTTTAGCACCGGGGAGCTGTTTTTT
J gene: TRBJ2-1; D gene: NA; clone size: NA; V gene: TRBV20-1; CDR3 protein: CSARVVAPQPEQFF; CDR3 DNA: TGCAGTGCTAGAGTGGTGGCCCCCCAGCCTGAGCAGTTCTTC
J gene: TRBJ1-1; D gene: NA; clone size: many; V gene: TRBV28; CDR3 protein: CASRGDTEAFF; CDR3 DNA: TGTGCCAGCAGGGGGGACACTGAAGCTTTCTTT
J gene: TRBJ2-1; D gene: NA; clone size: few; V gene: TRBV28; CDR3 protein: CASSIGRNSYNEQFF; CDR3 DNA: TGTGCCAGCAGCATTGGACGGAACTCCTACAATGAGCAGTTCTTC
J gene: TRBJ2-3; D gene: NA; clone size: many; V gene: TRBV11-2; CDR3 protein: CASSWGQSWTDTQYF; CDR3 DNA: TGTGCCAGCAGCTGGGGACAATCTTGGACAGATACGCAGTATTTT
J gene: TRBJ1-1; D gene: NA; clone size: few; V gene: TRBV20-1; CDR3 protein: CSAPQGINTEAFF; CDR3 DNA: TGCAGTGCCCCCCAGGGGATCAACACTGAAGCTTTCTTT
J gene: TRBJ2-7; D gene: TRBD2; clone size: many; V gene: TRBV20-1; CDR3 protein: CSARQREEALYEQYF; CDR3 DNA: TGCAGTGCTAGACAGCGGGAGGAGGCTCTTTACGAGCAGTACTTC
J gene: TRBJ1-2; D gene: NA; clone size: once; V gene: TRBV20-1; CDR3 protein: CSASDWGEVHGYTF; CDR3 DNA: TGCAGTGCTAGTGACTGGGGGGAAGTACATGGCTACACCTTC
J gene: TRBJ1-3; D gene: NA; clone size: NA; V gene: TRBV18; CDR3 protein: CASSPDLGDTIYF; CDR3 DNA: TGTGCCAGCTCACCTGATCTTGGAGACACCATATATTTT
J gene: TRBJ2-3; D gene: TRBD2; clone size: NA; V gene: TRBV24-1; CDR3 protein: CATSFPGLAGGPEDTQYF; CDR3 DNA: TGTGCCACCAGCTTCCCGGGACTAGCGGGAGGGCCCGAAGATACGCAGTATTTT
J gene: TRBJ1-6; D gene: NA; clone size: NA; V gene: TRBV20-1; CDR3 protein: CSARAGGAKYNSPLHF; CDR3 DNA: TGCAGTGCTAGAGCGGGGGGGGCGAAATATAATTCACCCCTCCACTTT
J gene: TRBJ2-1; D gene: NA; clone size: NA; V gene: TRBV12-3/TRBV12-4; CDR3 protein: CASSQRGERSNEQFF; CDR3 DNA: TGTGCCAGCAGCCAAAGGGGGGAAAGGAGTAATGAGCAGTTCTTC
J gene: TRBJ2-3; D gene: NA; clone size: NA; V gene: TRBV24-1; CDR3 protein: CATSWGQDTQYF; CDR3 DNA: TGTGCCACCTCCTGGGGTCAAGATACGCAGTATTTT
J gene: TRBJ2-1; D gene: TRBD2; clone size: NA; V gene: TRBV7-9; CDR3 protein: CASSLTPGRAGGDEDNEQFF; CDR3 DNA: TGTGCCAGCAGCTTAACTCCCGGGAGAGCGGGAGGGGATGAAGACAATGAGCAGTTCTTC
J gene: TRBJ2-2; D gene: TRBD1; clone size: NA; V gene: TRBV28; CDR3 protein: CASSRTGGITGELFF; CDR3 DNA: TGTGCCAGCAGCCGGACAGGGGGGATCACCGGGGAGCTGTTTTTT
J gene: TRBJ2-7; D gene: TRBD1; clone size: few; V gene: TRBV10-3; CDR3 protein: CAIEGQGGEQYF; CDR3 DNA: TGTGCCATCGAGGGACAGGGCGGCGAGCAGTACTTC
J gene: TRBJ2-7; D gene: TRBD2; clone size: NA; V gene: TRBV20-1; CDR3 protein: CSAPGTSGSIMLPRHEQYF; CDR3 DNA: TGCAGTGCGCCCGGGACTAGCGGGAGCATAATGCTACCCCGCCACGAGCAGTACTTC
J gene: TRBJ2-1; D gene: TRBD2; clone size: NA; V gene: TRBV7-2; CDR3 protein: CASSPPGLAGGPGEQFF; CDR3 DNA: TGTGCCAGCAGCCCTCCGGGACTAGCGGGAGGGCCGGGTGAGCAGTTCTTC
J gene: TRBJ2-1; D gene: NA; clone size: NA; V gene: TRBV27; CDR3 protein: CASSFRSEYNEQFF; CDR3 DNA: TGTGCCAGCAGTTTTAGAAGCGAATACAATGAGCAGTTCTTC
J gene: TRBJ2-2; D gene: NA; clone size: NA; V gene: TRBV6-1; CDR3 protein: CASRVFLGWPGELFF; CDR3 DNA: TGTGCCAGCAGGGTCTTTCTGGGCTGGCCCGGGGAGCTGTTTTTT
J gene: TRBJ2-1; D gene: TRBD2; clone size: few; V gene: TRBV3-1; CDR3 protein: CASSVWDSFSPSGRINEQFF; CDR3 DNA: TGTGCCAGCAGCGTTTGGGACAGTTTCTCTCCTAGCGGGAGAATCAATGAGCAGTTCTTC
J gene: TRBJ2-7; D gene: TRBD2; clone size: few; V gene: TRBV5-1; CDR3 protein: CASSLVSSGASYEQYF; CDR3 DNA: TGCGCCAGCAGCTTGGTGTCCAGCGGGGCCTCCTACGAGCAGTACTTC